This T cell receptor beta chain was obtained from a study of CD8+CD57+ T cells in acquired aplastic anemia (dated by TCRdb to 2016 to 2019). In the study overall: On average, sorted CD4+ and CD8+ cells yielded 3 to 4 ug of extracted DNA, with a range of about 0.19 to 30 ug. General study outcomes and caveats: Patients and healthy controls showed no significant difference in CD8+ Simpson's diversity (P=0.060). Twenty-nine CD8+ CDR3 sequences were found to be shared between patients and controls, but these sequences appeared to be highly expressed in patients and within the immunodominant clones of the patients.

The germline ends are 17 bases apart after V is trimmed by 5 bases and J by 4 bases. The germline V gene encodes CDR1 DFQATT and CDR2 SNEGSKA (reference sequence). The CDR3 contains 14 residues, cysteine and phenylalanine counted. CDR3 DNA only is kept here, 42 bases in frame from base 1. This clonotype was recorded at least ten times. Its recognized antigen is unknown. Base qualities are not recorded, but no much larger clone differs from it by a single base. Genomic DNA was used as template for profiling of TCR beta VDJ combinations and CDR3 sequences. An Illumina HiSeq 2000 was used for TCR repertoire sequencing. The authors processed their data as follows. Repertoire assessment relied on Simpson's diversity index, CDR3 size and DJ length profiles, and TRBV/TRBJ rearrangement plots. The most abundant DNA sequence in the deep sequencing data was defined as the immunodominant clone. CDR3 amino acid sequences were screened for sharing across subjects and compared with published repertoires and the VDJdb database. TCRdb cleaned the public reads at Q25 with fastp, built clones with MiXCR and kept in-frame beta chains. Rows with one shared CDR3 protein collapse into an entry with the most common genes and DNA. The authors' filters were not applied to this entry. The table for this sample lists roughly 300,000 distinct CDR3 sequences; approximately 55% of them were counted only once. The top ten constitute less than 9.5% of the sample.

In this study, sorted CD4+ and CD8+ T cells from the blood of healthy subjects and of severe aplastic anemia patients had their TCR repertoires deep-sequenced. Ficoll-Paque density gradient centrifugation was used to isolate peripheral blood mononuclear cells. Before DNA was extracted, CD4+ and CD8+ T cells were sorted using either FACS or magnetic beads. The TCR was taken from a human donor with severe aplastic anemia or a healthy control (not recorded which). The sample comprised sorted CD4+, CD8+, or CD8+CD57+ T cells (not recorded which) from PBMCs. The chain couples TRBV20-1 to TRBJ2-5; the D gene is perhaps TRBD2, from 6 matching bases. The DNA sequence reads TGCAGTGCTCGTGCCGGGAGTAAGGGAGAGACCCAGTACTTC. This sequence encodes CSARAGSKGETQYF.